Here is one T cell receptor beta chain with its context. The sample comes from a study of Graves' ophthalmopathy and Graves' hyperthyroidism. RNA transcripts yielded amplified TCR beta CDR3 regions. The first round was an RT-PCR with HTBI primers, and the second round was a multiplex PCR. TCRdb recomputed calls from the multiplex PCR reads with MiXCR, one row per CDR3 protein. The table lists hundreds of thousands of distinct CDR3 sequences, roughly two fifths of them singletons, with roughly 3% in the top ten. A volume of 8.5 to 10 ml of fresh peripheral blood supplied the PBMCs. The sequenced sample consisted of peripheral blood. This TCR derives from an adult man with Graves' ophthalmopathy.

CDR3 in amino acids: CASSPLSRGNQETQYF. In nucleotides, the CDR3 is TGTGCCAGCAGCCCCCTAAGCAGAGGGAACCAAGAGACCCAGTACTTC. The chain couples TRBV14 to TRBJ2-5; TRBD2 is a possible D gene (5 bases). CDR3 length: 16 amino acids. Germline-derived CDR1 and CDR2 are SGHDN and FVKESK. The V gene lost 4 bases and the J gene lost 0 bases, with 15 bases spanning the gap.